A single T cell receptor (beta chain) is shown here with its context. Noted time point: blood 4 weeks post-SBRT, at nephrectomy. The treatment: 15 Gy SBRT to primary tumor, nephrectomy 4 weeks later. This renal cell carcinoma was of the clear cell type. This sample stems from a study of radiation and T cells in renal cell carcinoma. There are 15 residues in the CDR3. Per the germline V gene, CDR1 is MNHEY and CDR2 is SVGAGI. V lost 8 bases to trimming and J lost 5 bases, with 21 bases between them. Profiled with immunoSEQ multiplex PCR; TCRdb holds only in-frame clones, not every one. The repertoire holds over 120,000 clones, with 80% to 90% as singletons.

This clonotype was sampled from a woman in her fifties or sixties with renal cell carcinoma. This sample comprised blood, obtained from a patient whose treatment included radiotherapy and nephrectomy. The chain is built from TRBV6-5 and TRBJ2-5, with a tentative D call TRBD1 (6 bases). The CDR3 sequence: CASSYGQSEWETQYF. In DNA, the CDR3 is TGTGCCAGCTCCTATGGACAGTCCGAATGGGAGACCCAGTACTTC.